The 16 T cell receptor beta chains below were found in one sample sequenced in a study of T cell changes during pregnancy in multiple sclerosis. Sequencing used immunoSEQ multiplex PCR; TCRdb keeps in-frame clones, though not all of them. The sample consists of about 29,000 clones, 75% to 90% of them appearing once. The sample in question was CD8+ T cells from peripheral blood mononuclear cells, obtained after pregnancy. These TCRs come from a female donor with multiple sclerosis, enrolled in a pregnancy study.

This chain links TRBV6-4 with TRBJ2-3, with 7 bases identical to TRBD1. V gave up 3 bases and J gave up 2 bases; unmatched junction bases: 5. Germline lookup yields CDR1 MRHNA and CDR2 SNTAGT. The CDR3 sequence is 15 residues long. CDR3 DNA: TGTGCCAGCAGTGAGGGACAGTCGTCCACAGATACGCAGTATTTT. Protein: CASSEGQSSTDTQYF.

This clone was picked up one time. The CDR3 loop is CASSPQGNYGYTF. The DNA for the CDR3 is TGTGCCAGCAGCCCACAGGGAAACTATGGCTACACCTTC. The V gene is TRBV28, the J gene TRBJ1-2, with a possible D match to TRBD1 (6 bases). The germline gives CDR1 MDHEN, CDR2 SYDVKM. This CDR3 has 13 amino acids. Trimming removed 6 bases from V and 2 bases from J, with 10 bases in between.

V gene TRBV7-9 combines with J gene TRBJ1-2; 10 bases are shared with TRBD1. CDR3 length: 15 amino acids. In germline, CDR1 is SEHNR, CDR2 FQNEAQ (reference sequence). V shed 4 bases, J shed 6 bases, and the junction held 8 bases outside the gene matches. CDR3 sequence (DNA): TGTGCCAGCAGCTGGGGACAGGGGTTCGGCGATGGCTACACCTTC. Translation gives CASSWGQGFGDGYTF.

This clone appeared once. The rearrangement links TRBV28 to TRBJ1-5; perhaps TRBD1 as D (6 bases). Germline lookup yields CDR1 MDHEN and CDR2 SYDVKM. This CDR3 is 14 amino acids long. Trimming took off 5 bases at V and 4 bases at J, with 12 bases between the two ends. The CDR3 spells CASSPDRLNQPQHF. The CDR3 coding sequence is TGTGCCAGCAGTCCTGACAGGTTAAATCAGCCCCAGCATTTT.

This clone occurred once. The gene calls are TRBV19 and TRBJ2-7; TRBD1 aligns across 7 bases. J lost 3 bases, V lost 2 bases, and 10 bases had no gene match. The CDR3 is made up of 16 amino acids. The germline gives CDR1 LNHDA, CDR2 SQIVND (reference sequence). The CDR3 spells CASSITSDRVFYEQYF. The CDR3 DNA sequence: TGTGCCAGTAGTATAACAAGCGACAGGGTGTTCTACGAGCAGTACTTC.

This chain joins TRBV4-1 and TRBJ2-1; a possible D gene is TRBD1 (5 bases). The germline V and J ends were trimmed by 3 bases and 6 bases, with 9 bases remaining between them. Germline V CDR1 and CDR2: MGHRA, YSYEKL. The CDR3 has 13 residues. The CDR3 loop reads CASSHTGFNEQFF. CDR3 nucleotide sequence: TGCGCCAGCAGCCATACAGGATTCAATGAGCAGTTCTTC.

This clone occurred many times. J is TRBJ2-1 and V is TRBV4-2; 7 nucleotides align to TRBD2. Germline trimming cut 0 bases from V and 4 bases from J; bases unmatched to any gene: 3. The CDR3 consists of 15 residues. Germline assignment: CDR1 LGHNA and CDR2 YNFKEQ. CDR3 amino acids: CASSQESGDYNEQFF. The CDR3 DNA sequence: TGTGCCAGCAGCCAAGAGAGCGGGGATTACAATGAGCAGTTCTTC.

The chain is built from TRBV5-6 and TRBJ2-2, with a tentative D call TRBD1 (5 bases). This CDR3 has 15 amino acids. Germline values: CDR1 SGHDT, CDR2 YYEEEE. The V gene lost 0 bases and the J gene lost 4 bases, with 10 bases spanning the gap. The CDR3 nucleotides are TGTGCCAGCAGCTTGGTGCGGACACTCACCGGGGAGCTGTTTTTT. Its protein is CASSLVRTLTGELFF.

CDR3: CATSSVQGALYGYTF. Here the CDR3 DNA reads TGTGCCACCAGCAGCGTCCAGGGGGCTCTCTATGGCTACACCTTC. The genes are TRBV15 and TRBJ1-2, with TRBD1 matching over 8 bases. The CDR3 runs 15 residues. Germline V lookup: CDR1 LNHNV, CDR2 YYDKDF (reference sequence). With 3 bases clipped from V and 4 bases from J, the junction kept 7 bases outside the gene matches.

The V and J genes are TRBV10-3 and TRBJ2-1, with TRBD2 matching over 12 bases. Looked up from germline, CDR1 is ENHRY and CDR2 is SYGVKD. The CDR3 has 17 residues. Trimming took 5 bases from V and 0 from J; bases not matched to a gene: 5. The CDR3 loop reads CAISYGLAGSSYNEQFF. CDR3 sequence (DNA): TGTGCCATCAGTTACGGACTAGCGGGAAGCTCCTACAATGAGCAGTTCTTC.

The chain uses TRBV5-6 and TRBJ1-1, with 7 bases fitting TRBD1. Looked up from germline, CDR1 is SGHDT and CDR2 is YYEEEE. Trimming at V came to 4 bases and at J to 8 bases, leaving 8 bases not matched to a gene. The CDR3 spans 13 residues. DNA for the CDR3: TGTGCCAGCAGCCCCACAGGGGCCGGGGAAGCTTTCTTT. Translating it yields CASSPTGAGEAFF.

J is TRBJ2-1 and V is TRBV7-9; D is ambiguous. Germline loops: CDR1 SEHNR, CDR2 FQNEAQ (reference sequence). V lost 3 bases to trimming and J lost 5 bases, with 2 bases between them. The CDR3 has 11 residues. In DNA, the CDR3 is TGTGCCAGCAGCTTCAACAATGAGCAGTTCTTC. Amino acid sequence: CASSFNNEQFF.

CDR3 in DNA: TGCAGCGTTGTAGCGGGAAACACCATATATTTT. It translates to CSVVAGNTIYF. This rearrangement joins TRBV29-1 to TRBJ1-3; D is unresolved. The CDR3 sequence is 11 residues long. Germline values: CDR1 SQVTM, CDR2 ANQGSEA. The V end lost 4 bases, the J end lost 4 bases, and 5 bases lay between the germline ends.

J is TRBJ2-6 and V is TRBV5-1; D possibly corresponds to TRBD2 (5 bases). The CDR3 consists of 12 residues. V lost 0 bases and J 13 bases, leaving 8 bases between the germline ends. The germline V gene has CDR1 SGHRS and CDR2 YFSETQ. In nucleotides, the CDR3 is TGCGCCAGCAGCTTGGAGGGAGTGGTCCTGACTTTC. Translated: CASSLEGVVLTF.

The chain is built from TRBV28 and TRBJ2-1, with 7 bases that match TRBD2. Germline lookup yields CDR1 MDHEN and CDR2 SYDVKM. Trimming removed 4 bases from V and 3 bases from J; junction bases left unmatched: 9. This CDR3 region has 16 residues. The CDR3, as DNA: TGTGCCAGCAGTTCCCCCGGGACTACCAACTACAATGAGCAGTTCTTC. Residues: CASSSPGTTNYNEQFF.

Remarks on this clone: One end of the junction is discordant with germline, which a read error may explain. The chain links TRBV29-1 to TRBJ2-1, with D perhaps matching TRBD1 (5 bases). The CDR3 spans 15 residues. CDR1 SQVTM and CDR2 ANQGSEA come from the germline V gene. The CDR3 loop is CSVEGQGAPNNEQFF. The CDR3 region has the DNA TGCAGCGTCGAAGGGCAGGGTGCCCCCAACAATGAGCAGTTCTTC.